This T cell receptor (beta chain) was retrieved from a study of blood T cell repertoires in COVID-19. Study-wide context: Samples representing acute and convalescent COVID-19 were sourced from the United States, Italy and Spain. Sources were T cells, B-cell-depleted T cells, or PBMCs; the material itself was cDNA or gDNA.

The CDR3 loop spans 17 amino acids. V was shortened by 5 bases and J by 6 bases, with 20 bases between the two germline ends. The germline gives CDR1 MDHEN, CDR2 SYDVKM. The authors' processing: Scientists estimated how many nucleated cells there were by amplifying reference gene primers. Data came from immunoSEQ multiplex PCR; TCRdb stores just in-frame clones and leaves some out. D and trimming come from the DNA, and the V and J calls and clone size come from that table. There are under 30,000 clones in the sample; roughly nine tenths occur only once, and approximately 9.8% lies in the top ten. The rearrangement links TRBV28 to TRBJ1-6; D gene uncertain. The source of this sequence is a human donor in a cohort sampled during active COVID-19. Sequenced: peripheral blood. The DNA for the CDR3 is TGTGCCAGCAGTCGCCTTTCATCCGCGAGAGGTAATTCACCCCTCCACTTT. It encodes CASSRLSSARGNSPLHF. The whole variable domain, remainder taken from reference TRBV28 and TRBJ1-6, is DVKVTQSSRYLVKRTGEKVFLECVQDMDHENMFWYRQDPGLGLRLIYFSYDVKMKEKGDIPEGYSVSREKKERFSLILESASTNQTSMYLCASSRLSSARGNSPLHFGNGTRLTVT.